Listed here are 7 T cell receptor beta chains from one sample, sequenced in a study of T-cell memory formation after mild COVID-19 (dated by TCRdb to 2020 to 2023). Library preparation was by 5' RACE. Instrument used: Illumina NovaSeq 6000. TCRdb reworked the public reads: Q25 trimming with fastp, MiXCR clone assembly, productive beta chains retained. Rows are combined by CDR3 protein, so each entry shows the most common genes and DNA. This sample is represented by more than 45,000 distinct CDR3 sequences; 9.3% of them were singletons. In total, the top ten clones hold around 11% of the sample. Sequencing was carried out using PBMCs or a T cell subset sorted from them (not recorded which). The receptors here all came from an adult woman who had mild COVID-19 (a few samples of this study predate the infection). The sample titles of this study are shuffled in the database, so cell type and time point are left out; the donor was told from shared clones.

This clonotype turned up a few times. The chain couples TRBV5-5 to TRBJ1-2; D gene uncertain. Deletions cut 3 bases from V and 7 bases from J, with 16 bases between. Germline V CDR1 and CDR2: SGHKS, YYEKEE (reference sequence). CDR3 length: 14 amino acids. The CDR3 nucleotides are TGTGCCAGCAGCTCCCTCGATCACGGTGGTGGCTACACCTTC. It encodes CASSSLDHGGGYTF.

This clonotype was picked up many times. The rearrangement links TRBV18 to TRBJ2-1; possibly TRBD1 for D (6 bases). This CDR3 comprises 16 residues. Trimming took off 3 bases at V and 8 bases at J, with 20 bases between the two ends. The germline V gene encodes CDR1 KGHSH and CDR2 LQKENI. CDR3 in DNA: TGTGCCAGCTCACCTTATCTATGGACAGCTCGGGATGAGCAGTTCTTC. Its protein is CASSPYLWTARDEQFF.

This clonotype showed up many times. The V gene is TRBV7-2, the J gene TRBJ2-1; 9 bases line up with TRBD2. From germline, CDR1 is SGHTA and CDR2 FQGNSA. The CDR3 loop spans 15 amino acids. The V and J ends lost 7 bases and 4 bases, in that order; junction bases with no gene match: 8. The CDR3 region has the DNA TGTGCCAGCACCCTGGTGACTAGCGGTTACAATGAGCAGTTCTTC. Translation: CASTLVTSGYNEQFF.

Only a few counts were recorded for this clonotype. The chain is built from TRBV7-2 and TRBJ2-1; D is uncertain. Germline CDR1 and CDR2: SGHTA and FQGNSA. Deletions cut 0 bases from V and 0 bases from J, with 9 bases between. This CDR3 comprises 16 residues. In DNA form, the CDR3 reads TGTGCCAGCAGCTTAGCCCCGACCAGCTCCTACAATGAGCAGTTCTTC. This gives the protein CASSLAPTSSYNEQFF.

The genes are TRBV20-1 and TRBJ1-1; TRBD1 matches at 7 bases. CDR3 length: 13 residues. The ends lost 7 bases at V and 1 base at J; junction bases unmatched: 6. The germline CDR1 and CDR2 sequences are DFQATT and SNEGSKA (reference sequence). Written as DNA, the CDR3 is TGCAGTGTCCCGACAGGGTCGAACACTGAAGCTTTCTTT. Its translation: CSVPTGSNTEAFF.

CDR3 residues: CASSFGGRGTEAFF. DNA of the CDR3: TGTGCCAGCAGTTTTGGGGGGCGAGGCACTGAAGCTTTCTTT. The rearrangement uses TRBV12-3 or TRBV12-4 and TRBJ1-1, with D possibly TRBD1 on 6 matching bases. The ends were cut back, 3 bases at V and 4 bases at J, with 12 bases in the middle. CDR3 length: 14 residues.

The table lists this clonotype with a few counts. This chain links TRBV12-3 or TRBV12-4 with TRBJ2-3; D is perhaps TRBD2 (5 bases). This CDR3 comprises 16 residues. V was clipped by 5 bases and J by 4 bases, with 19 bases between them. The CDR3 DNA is TGTGCCAGCAGTGACCGGGGTTTGGGTTTCGCAGATACGCAGTATTTT. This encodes CASSDRGLGFADTQYF.